These 5 T cell receptor beta chains share one sample of origin, sequenced in a study of T cell clonality in common variable immunodeficiency (dated by TCRdb to about 2015). Library generation was performed with the immunoSEQ multiplex PCR assay. Drawn from immuneACCESS, this table holds only the in-frame rearrangements with V and J called that TCRdb kept. Clones are partly lost; checked studies trace under half to an unresolved V gene and leave the rest unexplained. The sample records about 52,000 clones, none occurring a single time. The ten largest account for 2% to 2.5% of the sample. The sequencing input was peripheral blood mononuclear cells. The receptors were sampled from a person aged 18 to 75 in good health.

This clone was seen only a few times. The read finishes 3 residues shy of the CDR3 end, and the germline J gene is used to complete it. The V call is TRBV11-3, the J call TRBJ2-7, with D uncertain. Between the trimmed V and J ends, which lost 5 bases and 4 bases, there was a span of 18 bases. Germline V gene data show CDR1 as SGHNT and CDR2 as YENEEA. CDR3 size: 15 residues. The CDR3 bases that were read are TGTGCCAGCAGCCTTGGTTCAAGAAGCCTATACGAG. Amino acids: CASSLGSRSLYE. The whole CDR3 reads CASSLGSRSLYEQYF. The variable domain in full, with the rest retrieved from reference TRBV11-3 and TRBJ2-7, is EAGVVQSPRYKIIEKKQPVAFWCNPISGHNTLYWYLQNLGQGPELLIRYENEEAVDDSQLPKDRFSAERLKGVDSTLKIQPAELGDSAVYLCASSLGSRSLYEQYFGPGTRLTVT.

In this sample, this clone turned up many times. The read falls 3 residues short of the CDR3 end, and the missing part is taken from the germline J gene. The rearrangement links TRBV5-6 to TRBJ1-2, with D maybe TRBD1 (5 bases). The ends were cut back, 4 bases at V and 4 bases at J, with 14 bases in the middle. This CDR3 region has 14 residues. Germline assignment: CDR1 SGHDT and CDR2 YYEEEE. This chain's CDR3 is CASSPWGGGYGYTF. CDR3 bases read: TGTGCCAGCAGCCCCTGGGGGGGAGGCTATGGC.

This clone has more than one count but fewer than ten. Read sequence stops 3 residues before the CDR3 end, and the germline J gene provides the missing end. This chain joins TRBV11-2 and TRBJ1-1; 9 nucleotides match TRBD1. From germline, CDR1 is SGHAT and CDR2 FQNNGV. The CDR3 has 14 residues. Incomplete CDR3 DNA: TGTGCCAGCAGCTTCGAACCGGGACAGGGTAAA. This gives the protein CASSFEPGQGK. The whole CDR3 is CASSFEPGQGKAFF.

At least ten counts were recorded for this clone. Here the CDR3 reads CASSARGDTTYGYTF. Partial CDR3 DNA: TGTGCCAGCAGCGCCCGAGGGGACACGACCTATGGC. This chain links TRBV4-2 with TRBJ1-2, with D perhaps TRBD1 (6 bases). The CDR3 end lies 3 residues beyond the end of the read and is filled in from the germline J gene. Between the trimmed V and J ends, which lost 5 bases and 4 bases, there was a span of 17 bases. The CDR3 runs 15 residues. Germline lookup yields CDR1 LGHNA and CDR2 YNFKEQ.

This clone was detected many times. The read is 3 residues too short to cover the CDR3 end, so that end is filled in from the germline J gene. The V gene is TRBV6-1, the J gene TRBJ1-1, with D uncertain. The germline gives CDR1 MNHNS, CDR2 SASEGT. The CDR3 runs to 13 residues. V lost 0 bases, J lost 3 bases, and 5 bases lay in between. The CDR3 spells CASSEARDTEAFF. The part of the CDR3 DNA that was read is TGTGCCAGCAGTGAAGCGAGGGACACTGAA.